The clone carrying this T cell receptor beta chain was recorded at least ten times. Its antigen is unknown. These data come from a study of T cells after yellow fever vaccination. Study information: SMART-Seq v4 Ultra Low Input prepared libraries from low-cell fractions. Whole-study findings and limits: After the booster, roughly 96% of CD4 and roughly nine tenths of CD8 primary-response clones were re-detected. Repertoires obtained by FACS sorting could include abundant clonotypes that entered as contaminants from the bulk population.

A single record per CDR3 protein comes from TCRdb applying MiXCR to the 5' RACE reads. This sample has about 260,000 distinct CDR3 sequences, with roughly 4% found just once. CDR1 and CDR2 from the germline V gene are DFQATT and SNEGSKA (reference sequence). This CDR3 has 14 amino acids. V lost 6 bases to trimming and J lost 8 bases, with 22 bases between them. This sample comprised PBMCs, obtained 15 days after the yellow fever booster vaccination. The chain recombines TRBV20-1 with TRBJ1-1; D uncertain. This clonotype originated in a man aged 18 to 35 who received the YFV17D yellow fever vaccine. CDR3 DNA: TGCAGTGCACTACTCGCGGGCCCTGGAGCGGAAGCTTTCTTT. Amino acid sequence: CSALLAGPGAEAFF.